The source of this T cell receptor (beta chain) is a study of monozygotic twins with inflammatory bowel disease (dated by TCRdb to the late 2010s). Notes on the research overall: A total of around 30 monozygotic twin pairs were included in the full study, comprising nine German pairs (four IBD-concordant, five IBD-discordant) and 19 IBD-discordant Danish pairs. Each individual had, on average, about 151 000 unique TCRalpha sequences and 181 000 unique TCRbeta sequences available for analysis. The search for disease-associated traits relied mainly on comparing, within discordant pairs, IBD patients with their genetically identical healthy co-twins.

Regarding this clonotype: Its target antigen remains unknown.

From a lookup of the germline V gene, CDR1 and CDR2 are SGHTA and FQGNSA. The CDR3 starts with the cysteine, ends with the phenylalanine, and has 15 residues. No DNA has been recorded. Findings and caveats that apply to the study as a whole: IBD patients had lower TCRbeta repertoire diversity, measured by the inverse Simpson index, than their healthy co-twins. Distinction between different T cell subtypes could not be achieved in the analysis. Differing immunosuppressive treatments among patients may have added background noise and inter-individual variability to the repertoires. No single strong signal or clonotype linked to IBD turned up in the results, so the idea that one exists was not supported. Fewer clonotypes were shared with other individuals by IBD patients than by healthy twins, most markedly in patients showing signs of disease activity. Repertoire similarity did not differ between concordant and discordant twins, possibly due to limited statistical power.

From each donor, a roughly 2.7 ml peripheral blood sample was collected into PAXgene tubes and kept at -80 degrees C. Without any T cell sorting, total RNA was extracted from whole blood using the PAXgene blood miRNA kit on an automated QIAcube. Peripheral blood from monozygotic twin pairs who were concordant or discordant for inflammatory bowel disease underwent deep TCRalpha and TCRbeta repertoire profiling using unique molecular barcoding. For every twin pair, smoking habits were documented, and each individual was categorised as a current, former or never smoker. Library generation was performed with 5' RACE. Preparation of each TCR library used 3,000 to 3,500 ng of total RNA. For each sample, cDNA was synthesized in eight separate reactions using SMARTScribe reverse transcriptase. During cDNA synthesis, template switching was used to introduce unique molecular identifiers that contained a 6-nucleotide sample barcode. TCRalpha and TCRbeta cDNA was amplified by two nested PCRs of approximately 16 and 10 cycles, with bead purification after each PCR. Before amplification, the cDNA was both treated with uracil DNA-glycosylase and purified with the QIAquick PCR purification kit. The second PCR added Illumina TruSeq-compatible adapters along with sample-specific barcodes. TapeStation and Qubit were used to check library quality and concentration, and 5 ng of each library went into the pool. Sequencing of the pooled libraries was done on an Illumina HiSeq2500 single-index Rapid Run using custom sequencing primers and 2 x 100 bp reads. On the authors' methods: PCR and sequencing errors were corrected by UMI-based consensus assembly using MiGEC version 1.2.6. V(D)J alignment, clonotype assembly and CDR3 extraction were performed with MiXCR version 2.1.1. To normalise gene usage, clonotype sharing and MAIT/NKT TCR abundance, the top 1000, 10 000 and 20 000 clonotypes in each sample were analysed. After downsampling to 27 000 UMIs, diversity was calculated as the inverse Simpson index using the vegan R package. Statistical testing used paired Mann-Whitney U tests on the discordant twin pairs and applied Benjamini-Hochberg correction for multiple testing. Reprocessed by TCRdb, the reads give a single entry per CDR3 protein sequence, without DNA. The V and J calls and clone size are TCRdb's, not the authors'. This sample's table contains tens of thousands of distinct CDR3 sequences. The top ten constitute approximately 7.4% of the sample.

Sequencing was done on a sample of blood. The receptor was isolated from a human donor with ulcerative colitis or Crohn's disease, or a healthy co-twin of an affected twin (not recorded which). The rearrangement combines TRBV7-2 with TRBJ2-1. The CDR3 in this case is CASSLSASGYNEQFF.